The source of this TCR beta chain is a study of cytotoxic CD8 clonotypes in ibrutinib-treated CLL. Profiling relied on immunoSEQ multiplex PCR, and the TCRdb table lists in-frame clones only, not all of them. The sample includes about 45,000 clones, 65% seen only once; the top ten take around a fifth. The TCR originated in a human donor with chronic lymphocytic leukemia. Sequenced here: PBMCs, sampled after 24 months of ibrutinib treatment.

CDR3 loop: CASSSVRQGLGGTEAFF. In DNA form, the CDR3 reads TGTGCCAGCAGTTCCGTGAGACAGGGCCTTGGGGGGACTGAAGCTTTCTTT. The rearrangement joins TRBV28 to TRBJ1-1; TRBD1 matches at 7 bases. The CDR3 runs 17 residues. Trimming took 4 bases from V and 5 from J; bases not matched to a gene: 16. Germline V gene data show CDR1 as MDHEN and CDR2 as SYDVKM.